This entry is about one TCR beta chain. Relative to the germline gene, one junction end is altered; a read error may explain this. Starting from about 0.5 ug of total RNA, TCR beta cDNA was produced with a primer in the constant region. Employing slightly modified ARM-PCR, three nested multiplex PCR rounds were run, and these gave rise to the TCR beta libraries. The study ran its first two PCR rounds for nine to eleven cycles each, using TRBV1-TRBV30 forward primers and a C-beta reverse primer. In TCRdb, the multiplex PCR reads were re-called with MiXCR into one record per CDR3 protein. This sample has about 300,000 distinct CDR3 sequences; about 62% occur once, and the top ten carry about 9.4%. These data come from a study of tumor-infiltrating lymphocytes in primary liver carcinoma. Study-wide context: Enrolled patients were male and female, aged 30 to 69 years.

The blood RNA (from unsorted whole blood) was obtained, and germline DNA was also extracted. None of the patients had received treatment, and all had chronic HBV infection. Before the operation took place, roughly 3.6 milliliters of peripheral blood were collected. CDR1 is SQVTM and CDR2 is ANQGSEA in the germline V gene. The length of the CDR3 is 15 residues. The sample was peripheral blood. The receptor was derived from a man aged 35-49 years with primary liver carcinoma and hepatitis B virus infection. The V and J genes are TRBV29-1 and TRBJ1-2; D unclear. CDR3 sequence (DNA): TGCAGCGTTGAAATTAATCTGGGAACTAACTATGGCAACACCTTC. Translating it yields CSVEINLGTNYGNTF.